Presented here are 17 T cell receptor beta chains from one specimen sequenced in a study of blood T cell repertoires in COVID-19. Assay: immunoSEQ multiplex PCR; the TCRdb copy retains only in-frame clones and omits some. The repertoire includes under 200,000 clones, under 95% of them detected once, and about 4.9% sits in the top ten. The sample comprised peripheral blood. The receptors come from a man younger than 35 with COVID-19, enrolled during active disease.

This rearrangement joins TRBV5-8 to TRBJ1-5; 9 bases are a match to TRBD1. Germline values: CDR1 SGHTS, CDR2 YDEGEE. With 4 bases clipped from V and 1 base from J, the junction kept 6 bases outside the gene matches. The CDR3 runs to 16 residues. The CDR3 coding sequence is TGTGCCAGCAGCCCCGGGACAGGGATCAGCAATCAGCCCCAGCATTTT. This sequence encodes CASSPGTGISNQPQHF.

V gene TRBV7-2 combines with J gene TRBJ2-7, with D perhaps TRBD1 (6 bases). CDR3 length: 17 residues. The germline V gene has CDR1 SGHTA and CDR2 FQGNSA. V was cut by 2 bases and J by 0 bases, with 17 bases left in between. The CDR3: CASSLRAPGEDSYEQYF. CDR3 coding DNA: TGTGCCAGCAGCTTAAGGGCCCCAGGGGAAGACTCCTACGAGCAGTACTTC.

This clone has a handful of counts. This chain joins TRBV19 and TRBJ1-5; D unresolved. The CDR3 runs 15 residues. Germline CDR1 LNHDA, CDR2 SQIVND (reference sequence). V was cut by 2 bases and J by 0 bases, with 8 bases left in between. The CDR3 is CASSILVHSNQPQHF. CDR3 in DNA: TGTGCCAGTAGTATATTAGTGCATAGCAATCAGCCCCAGCATTTT. The full variable domain, with the rest looked up from reference TRBV19 and TRBJ1-5, is DGGITQSPKYLFRKEGQNVTLSCEQNLNHDAMYWYRQDPGQGLRLIYYSQIVNDFQKGDIAEGYSVSREKKESFPLTVTSAQKNPTAFYLCASSILVHSNQPQHFGDGTRLSIL.

This clone was observed a single time. CDR3 in amino acids: CASSIARVNTEAFF. CDR3 nucleotide sequence: TGTGCCAGTAGTATAGCGAGGGTGAACACTGAAGCTTTCTTT. The chain recombines TRBV19 with TRBJ1-1; D gene uncertain. In germline, CDR1 is LNHDA, CDR2 SQIVND (reference sequence). The V and J ends lost 1 base and 0 bases respectively, with 6 bases between them. This CDR3 region has 14 residues.

The rearrangement uses TRBV5-1 and TRBJ2-7; TRBD1 might be the D (6 bases). CDR1 is SGHRS and CDR2 is YFSETQ in the germline V gene. With 2 bases removed from V and 2 bases from J, the gap between germline ends came to 11 bases. The CDR3 loop spans 14 amino acids. CDR3 in amino acids: CASSFLGGTYEQYF. The CDR3 nucleotides read TGCGCCAGCAGCTTCTTAGGGGGAACCTACGAGCAGTACTTC.

The chain uses TRBV7-8 and TRBJ2-7, with 10 bases that match TRBD1. The V gene end was trimmed by 5 bases and the J gene end by 12 bases; junction bases not matched to a gene: 7. The CDR3 runs 12 residues. CDR1 and CDR2 from the germline V gene are SGHVS and FQNEAQ. The DNA for the CDR3 is TGTGCCAGCAGCCAGGGACAGGGGATTACGTACTTC. This encodes CASSQGQGITYF. The variable domain in full, completed from reference TRBV7-8 and TRBJ2-7, reads GAGVSQSPRYKVAKRGQDVALRCDPISGHVSLFWYQQALGQGPEFLTYFQNEAQLDKSGLPSDRFFAERPEGSVSTLKIQRTQQEDSAVYLCASSQGQGITYFGPGTRLTVT.

V and J are TRBV9 and TRBJ1-1; 9 positions agree with TRBD1. J lost 4 bases, V lost 2 bases, and 9 bases had no gene match. CDR1 SGDLS and CDR2 YYNGEE come from the germline V gene. The CDR3 is made up of 16 amino acids. CDR3 sequence: CASSVKAGTGSTEAFF. Here the CDR3 DNA reads TGTGCCAGCAGCGTCAAAGCCGGGACAGGGAGCACTGAAGCTTTCTTT.

This clone was found once. The rearrangement joins TRBV29-1 to TRBJ1-3; D gene unclear. This CDR3 has 13 amino acids. CDR1 and CDR2 from the germline V gene are SQVTM and ANQGSEA. V was shortened by 5 bases and J by 1 base, with 9 bases between the two germline ends. The CDR3 spells CSVQLLSGNTIYF. The CDR3 nucleotides read TGCAGCGTTCAACTGCTTTCTGGAAACACCATATATTTT.

V usage is TRBV29-1 and J usage is TRBJ2-1, with a weak D call TRBD2 (6 bases). CDR1 is SQVTM and CDR2 is ANQGSEA in the germline V gene. CDR3 size: 12 residues. The V end was cut by 8 bases, the J end by 7 bases, with 15 bases between. Here the CDR3 reads CSTGGGGNEQFF. The CDR3 DNA reads TGCAGCACCGGGGGTGGCGGGAATGAGCAGTTCTTC.

V and J are TRBV5-1 and TRBJ2-7; no reliable D call. CDR1 is SGHRS, CDR2 YFSETQ, per germline. This CDR3 has 13 amino acids. V was cut by 0 bases and J by 3 bases, with 7 bases left in between. The CDR3 DNA reads TGCGCCAGCAGCTTGGAAGTACTCTACGAGCAGTACTTC. Translation gives CASSLEVLYEQYF.

The V and J genes are TRBV4-1 and TRBJ1-5, with 10 bases lining up with TRBD1. This CDR3 is built from 15 residues. Germline V gives CDR1 MGHRA, CDR2 YSYEKL. V was pared by 5 bases and J by 4 bases, with 5 bases of the junction left unmatched. DNA for the CDR3: TGCGCCAGCAGCGCGGGACAGGGGAGAAATCAGCCCCAGCATTTT. Translating gives CASSAGQGRNQPQHF.

The J gene is TRBJ2-3, the V gene TRBV9; D gene unclear. V dropped 1 base and J dropped 2 bases, with 20 bases sitting between them. The V gene's germline CDR1 is SGDLS and CDR2 YYNGEE. The CDR3 has 18 residues. The CDR3 coding sequence is TGTGCCAGCAGCGTAAGGCCACAGATCGACGAGTCCACAGATACGCAGTATTTT. It is translated as CASSVRPQIDESTDTQYF. Filled out from reference TRBV9 and TRBJ2-3, the complete variable domain reads DSGVTQTPKHLITATGQRVTLRCSPRSGDLSVYWYQQSLDQGLQFLIQYYNGEERAKGNILERFSAQQFPDLHSELNLSSLELGDSALYFCASSVRPQIDESTDTQYFGPGTRLTVL.

This chain links TRBV10-3 with TRBJ1-1; D uncertain. The V end lost 8 bases, the J end lost 1 base, and 8 bases lay between the germline ends. The CDR3 has 12 residues. CDR1 and CDR2 (germline): ENHRY, SYGVKD. CDR3 in amino acids: CAIGTGNTEAFF. The CDR3 bases are TGTGCCATCGGAACGGGGAACACTGAAGCTTTCTTT.

The gene calls are TRBV24-1 and TRBJ2-7; tentative D call: TRBD1 (5 bases). From germline, CDR1 is KGHDR and CDR2 SFDVKD. The V gene lost 5 bases and the J gene lost 1 base, with 11 bases spanning the gap. The CDR3 spans 14 residues. The CDR3 DNA is TGTGCCACCAGTGCCGGAGACAGTTCCTACGAGCAGTACTTC. This gives the protein CATSAGDSSYEQYF.

The V call is TRBV4-3, the J call TRBJ2-2; 9 bases map to TRBD1. CDR1 and CDR2 (germline): LGHNA, YSLEER. The CDR3 is 15 residues long. Trimming at V came to 3 bases and at J to 7 bases, leaving 6 bases not matched to a gene. The CDR3 is CASSQQQGANGELFF. The CDR3 bases are TGCGCCAGCAGCCAGCAACAGGGGGCCAACGGGGAGCTGTTTTTT.

The V gene is TRBV7-9, the J gene TRBJ2-1, with 12 bases lining up with TRBD2. J lost 7 bases, V lost 4 bases, and 8 bases had no gene match. The CDR3 runs to 16 residues. Germline values: CDR1 SEHNR, CDR2 FQNEAQ (reference sequence). The CDR3 DNA sequence: TGTGCCAGCAGCTCCCAGACTAGCGGGAGATTGAATGAGCAGTTCTTC. This translates into CASSSQTSGRLNEQFF.

This clone was seen a single time. The chain combines TRBV28 with TRBJ1-2; possible D gene TRBD1, 6 bases. Trimming shortened V by 3 bases and J by 3 bases, and 14 bases separated the two germline ends. The CDR3 runs 15 residues. From germline, CDR1 is MDHEN and CDR2 SYDVKM. The CDR3 coding sequence is TGTGCCAGCAGTTTCCCCCAGGGGATCTACTATGGCTACACCTTC. Its protein product is CASSFPQGIYYGYTF.